These 23 T cell receptor beta chains came from one sample sequenced in a study of technical replicates of blood from four donors. Some clones are missing from TCRdb's copy, which holds only in-frame ones; the method was immunoSEQ multiplex PCR. The sample shows 70,000 to 85,000 clones, roughly 97% of them seen only once. What was sequenced was T cells isolated from PBMCs. The receptors shown here come from a human donor in good health.

This clone occurred a few times. This chain uses TRBV30 with TRBJ1-1; D is unresolved. Germline lookup yields CDR1 GTSNPN and CDR2 SVGIG (reference sequence). With 4 bases removed from V and 1 base from J, the gap between germline ends came to 10 bases. The CDR3 sequence is 13 residues long. In nucleotides, the CDR3 is TGTGCCTGGATCTCCGAGCCGAACACTGAAGCTTTCTTT. It yields the protein CAWISEPNTEAFF.

This rearrangement joins TRBV7-6 to TRBJ1-4; D uncertain. The CDR3 sequence is 16 residues long. Germline assignment: CDR1 SGHVS and CDR2 FNYEAQ. Trimming pared 5 bases from V and 1 base from J, leaving 14 bases between. DNA of the CDR3: TGTGCCAGCAGCCCCCTCCTTTCGGGAACTAATGAAAAACTGTTTTTT. Amino acid sequence: CASSPLLSGTNEKLFF.

J is TRBJ1-1 and V is TRBV2; weak D call: TRBD1 (5 bases). V lost 5 bases and J 0 bases, leaving 7 bases between the germline ends. In germline, CDR1 is SNHLY, CDR2 FYNNEI. The length of the CDR3 is 13 residues. The CDR3 nucleotides are TGTGCCAGCAGTAGGGGTGTGAACACTGAAGCTTTCTTT. It codes for CASSRGVNTEAFF.

The chain joins TRBV6-1 to TRBJ2-3; TRBD1 matches at 10 bases. Germline trimming cut 4 bases from V and 4 bases from J; bases unmatched to any gene: 11. Germline lookup yields CDR1 MNHNS and CDR2 SASEGT. The CDR3 length is 17 residues. The CDR3 here is CASSVSSGTGVPDTQYF. CDR3 coding DNA: TGTGCCAGCAGTGTTTCTTCCGGGACAGGGGTCCCAGATACGCAGTATTTT.

The chain combines TRBV29-1 with TRBJ2-2; the match to TRBD1 covers 10 bases. The CDR3 has 18 residues. CDR1 is SQVTM and CDR2 is ANQGSEA in the germline V gene. With V trimmed by 5 bases and J by 0 bases, 12 bases remained unmatched. The CDR3 is CSVSGTGDFSANTGELFF. CDR3 nucleotides: TGCAGCGTTTCTGGGACAGGGGATTTTTCCGCGAACACCGGGGAGCTGTTTTTT.

V usage is TRBV19 and J usage is TRBJ1-2; the match to TRBD1 covers 7 bases. CDR3 length equals 17 residues. V dropped 3 bases and J dropped 2; count of bases not matched to a gene: 12. Looked up from germline, CDR1 is LNHDA and CDR2 is SQIVND (reference sequence). CDR3 bases: TGTGCCAGTAGTATGTGGTCCCCCGGGACAGAGAACTATGGCTACACCTTC. Translation gives CASSMWSPGTENYGYTF.

The chain couples TRBV15 to TRBJ1-1, with D unclear. Looked up from germline, CDR1 is LNHNV and CDR2 is YYDKDF (reference sequence). The V end lost 1 base, the J end lost 8 bases, and 11 bases lay between the germline ends. There are 13 residues in the CDR3. The CDR3 loop reads CATSRVLRSEAFF. CDR3 sequence (DNA): TGTGCCACCAGCAGAGTCTTGCGATCAGAAGCTTTCTTT.

The chain links TRBV29-1 to TRBJ2-1, with 8 bases fitting TRBD2. Trimming cost V 4 bases and J 4 bases; bases outside gene matches: 9. This CDR3 region has 15 residues. Germline V gene lookup returns CDR1 SQVTM and CDR2 ANQGSEA. CDR3 DNA sequence: TGCAGCGTTGTTTGGAGCGGGAGTTCTTACAATGAGCAGTTCTTC. Amino acid sequence: CSVVWSGSSYNEQFF.

The gene calls are TRBV28 and TRBJ2-7; 10 positions agree with TRBD2. The CDR3 is 14 amino acids. The V gene end was trimmed by 7 bases and the J gene end by 3 bases; junction bases not matched to a gene: 6. CDR1 and CDR2 from the germline V gene are MDHEN and SYDVKM. The CDR3 spells CASNTQREGYEQYF. The CDR3 nucleotides read TGTGCCAGCAATACTCAGCGGGAGGGCTACGAGCAGTACTTC.

This rearrangement joins TRBV5-1 to TRBJ1-5; D perhaps matches TRBD1 (6 bases). Between the trimmed V and J ends, which lost 0 bases and 5 bases, there was a span of 9 bases. The CDR3 is 14 amino acids. From germline, CDR1 is SGHRS and CDR2 YFSETQ. CDR3 protein: CASSLDRADQPQHF. Here the CDR3 DNA reads TGCGCCAGCAGCTTGGACAGGGCGGATCAGCCCCAGCATTTT.

The J gene is TRBJ1-1, the V gene TRBV30; possibly TRBD1 for D (5 bases). The CDR3 has 11 amino acids. V shed 8 bases and J shed 11 bases, with 18 bases lying between them. Germline V CDR1 and CDR2: GTSNPN, SVGIG (reference sequence). DNA of the CDR3: TGTGCCAGCAACGCAGGGTTTAAGGCTTTCTTT. This translates into CASNAGFKAFF. The full variable domain, in which reference TRBV30 and TRBJ1-1 provide the parts outside the CDR3, is SQTIHQWPATLVQPVGSPLSLECTVEGTSNPNLYWYRQAAGRGLQLLFYSVGIGQISSEVPQNLSASRPQDRQFILSSKKLLLSDSGFYLCASNAGFKAFFGQGTRLTVV.

V and J are TRBV6-6 and TRBJ2-7, with TRBD2 identical over 9 bases. This CDR3 spans 15 amino acids. Germline CDR1 and CDR2: MNHNY and SVGAGI (reference sequence). V trimming: 2 bases; J trimming: 1 base; junction bases outside the gene matches: 3. This CDR3 is CASSYKTSGSYEQYF. The CDR3, as DNA: TGTGCCAGCAGTTACAAGACTAGCGGTTCCTACGAGCAGTACTTC.

V usage is TRBV18 and J usage is TRBJ2-1, with TRBD1 identical over 10 bases. The CDR3 has 13 residues. The germline V gene encodes CDR1 KGHSH and CDR2 LQKENI. V lost 6 bases, J lost 5 bases, and 1 base stayed unmatched. The CDR3: CASSGTGDNEQFF. The CDR3 nucleotides are TGTGCCAGCTCTGGGACAGGGGACAATGAGCAGTTCTTC.

This clone was observed a few times. The chain recombines TRBV29-1 with TRBJ1-1; D remains unclear. This CDR3 region has 12 residues. The germline V gene encodes CDR1 SQVTM and CDR2 ANQGSEA. Trimming stripped 5 bases from V and 7 bases from J, with 14 bases between. CDR3 region: CSVLSTPNEAFF. CDR3 nucleotide sequence: TGCAGCGTTCTTTCCACACCGAATGAAGCTTTCTTT. The variable domain in full, with the rest retrieved from reference TRBV29-1 and TRBJ1-1, is SAVISQKPSRDICQRGTSLTIQCQVDSQVTMMFWYRQQPGQSLTLIATANQGSEATYESGFVIDKFPISRPNLTFSTLTVSNMSPEDSSIYLCSVLSTPNEAFFGQGTRLTVV.

The chain is built from TRBV4-1 and TRBJ1-4, with TRBD1 as a possible D gene (5 bases). The CDR3 extends over 16 amino acids. Trimming took 1 base from V and 6 from J, leaving 15 bases between them. Germline V lookup: CDR1 MGHRA, CDR2 YSYEKL. This CDR3 is CASSQVGKGSDEKLFF. In nucleotides, the CDR3 is TGCGCCAGCAGCCAAGTGGGGAAGGGGTCGGATGAAAAACTGTTTTTT.

This chain links TRBV19 with TRBJ1-5; 8 bases match TRBD1. Germline V CDR1 and CDR2: LNHDA, SQIVND (reference sequence). With 10 bases clipped from V and 3 bases from J, the junction kept 8 bases outside the gene matches. This CDR3 is built from 14 residues. CDR3 nucleotide sequence: TGTGCCACCACCCGGACAGGGCCCAATCAGCCCCAGCATTTT. Protein sequence: CATTRTGPNQPQHF.

The V call is TRBV18, the J call TRBJ2-7, with 9 bases lining up with TRBD1. CDR1 KGHSH and CDR2 LQKENI come from the germline V gene. The J segment lost 4 bases and the V segment lost 5 bases, leaving 9 bases of the junction unmatched. The CDR3 runs 15 residues. The CDR3 here is CASSVGQGIGYEQYF. CDR3 sequence (DNA): TGTGCCAGCTCAGTAGGACAGGGGATAGGTTACGAGCAGTACTTC.

The gene calls are TRBV7-9 and TRBJ1-1; D is possibly TRBD1 (6 bases). CDR3 length: 13 residues. CDR1 and CDR2 from the germline V gene are SEHNR and FQNEAQ (reference sequence). Deletions cut 5 bases from V and 3 bases from J, with 10 bases between. DNA for the CDR3: TGTGCCAGCAGCCTACAGGGAGACACTGAAGCTTTCTTT. It is translated as CASSLQGDTEAFF.

The gene calls are TRBV5-1 and TRBJ1-2, with D possibly being TRBD1 (6 bases). The V and J ends lost 3 bases and 2 bases respectively, with 17 bases between them. Germline CDR1 reads SGHRS; CDR2 reads YFSETQ. The CDR3 is made up of 16 amino acids. Here the CDR3 reads CASSWRGGQRNYGYTF. In DNA form, the CDR3 reads TGCGCCAGCAGCTGGCGGGGGGGGCAACGGAACTATGGCTACACCTTC. Full variable domain (outside the CDR3, taken from reference TRBV5-1 and TRBJ1-2): KAGVTQTPRYLIKTRGQQVTLSCSPISGHRSVSWYQQTPGQGLQFLFEYFSETQRNKGNFPGRFSGRQFSNSRSEMNVSTLELGDSALYLCASSWRGGQRNYGYTFGSGTRLTVV.

The genes are TRBV30 and TRBJ1-1; TRBD1 matches at 7 bases. Germline V gives CDR1 GTSNPN, CDR2 SVGIG (reference sequence). V shed 7 bases and J 1 base; nucleotides not matched to a gene: 3. This CDR3 comprises 12 residues. The CDR3 nucleotides read TGTGCCTCAGGGACAGCGAACACTGAAGCTTTCTTT. This encodes CASGTANTEAFF.

The chain uses TRBV6-1 and TRBJ1-2; D is possibly TRBD1 (6 bases). Germline lookup yields CDR1 MNHNS and CDR2 SASEGT. This CDR3 region has 15 residues. Trimming stripped 4 bases from V and 1 base from J, with 13 bases between. CDR3 in DNA: TGTGCCAGCAGTGGGGCAGGGGCGGGTAACTATGGCTACACCTTC. This translates into CASSGAGAGNYGYTF.

The chain combines TRBV5-1 with TRBJ1-4, with D hard to call. Trimming removed 0 bases from V and 5 bases from J, with 8 bases in between. The CDR3 length is 14 residues. Germline CDR1 and CDR2: SGHRS and YFSETQ. This chain's CDR3 is CASSLEQINEKLFF. CDR3 coding DNA: TGCGCCAGCAGCTTGGAACAGATAAATGAAAAACTGTTTTTT.

The CDR3 DNA is TGTGCCTTGACAGGGGGATCCTACGAGCAGTACTTC. As protein: CALTGGSYEQYF. The chain recombines TRBV30 with TRBJ2-7; 9 nucleotides line up with TRBD1. There are 12 residues in the CDR3. V shed 7 bases, J shed 1 base, and the junction held 2 bases outside the gene matches. CDR1 GTSNPN and CDR2 SVGIG come from the germline V gene (reference sequence).